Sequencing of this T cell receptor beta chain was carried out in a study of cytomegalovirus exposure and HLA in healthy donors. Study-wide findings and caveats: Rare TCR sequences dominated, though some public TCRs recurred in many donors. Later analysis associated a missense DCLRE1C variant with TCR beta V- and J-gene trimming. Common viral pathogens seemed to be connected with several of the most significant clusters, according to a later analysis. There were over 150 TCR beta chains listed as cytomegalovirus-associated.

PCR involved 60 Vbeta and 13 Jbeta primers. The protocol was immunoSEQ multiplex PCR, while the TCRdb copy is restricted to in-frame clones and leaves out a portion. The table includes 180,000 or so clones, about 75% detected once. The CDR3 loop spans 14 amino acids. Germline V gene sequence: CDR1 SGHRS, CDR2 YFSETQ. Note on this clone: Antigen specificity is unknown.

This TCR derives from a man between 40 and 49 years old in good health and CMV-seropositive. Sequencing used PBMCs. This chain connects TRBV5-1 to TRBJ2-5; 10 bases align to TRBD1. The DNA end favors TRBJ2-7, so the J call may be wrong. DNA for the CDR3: TGCGCCAGCAGCTCCGGGACAGGGGAGTACGAGCAGTACTTC. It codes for CASSSGTGEYEQYF.